This entry is about one TCR beta chain. Its specificity is not known. This CDR3 is 16 amino acids long. Trimming took off 1 base at V and 0 bases at J, with 9 bases between the two ends. Germline values: CDR1 SEHNR, CDR2 FQNEAQ (reference sequence). This sample stems from a study of T cells after yellow fever vaccination. Study findings and constraints: In FACS-sorted repertoires, abundant clonotypes from the bulk population could appear as contaminants.

Universal primer sites and UMIs were introduced during 5'RACE template-switching synthesis of TCR cDNA. Each CDR3 protein gets one entry after TCRdb re-called the 5' RACE reads with MiXCR. Of 180,000 or so distinct CDR3 sequences listed, around 10% were seen once; the top ten hold just over 35%. The sample in question was CD8+ T cells sorted from PBMCs, obtained 15 days after the yellow fever booster vaccination. This clonotype was obtained from a man between 18 and 35 years old who received the YFV17D yellow fever vaccine. The J gene is TRBJ2-2, the V gene TRBV7-9, with a weak D call TRBD1 (5 bases). CDR3 nucleotides: TGTGCCAGCAGCTTAGACGACAGACCGAACACCGGGGAGCTGTTTTTT. Amino acid sequence: CASSLDDRPNTGELFF.